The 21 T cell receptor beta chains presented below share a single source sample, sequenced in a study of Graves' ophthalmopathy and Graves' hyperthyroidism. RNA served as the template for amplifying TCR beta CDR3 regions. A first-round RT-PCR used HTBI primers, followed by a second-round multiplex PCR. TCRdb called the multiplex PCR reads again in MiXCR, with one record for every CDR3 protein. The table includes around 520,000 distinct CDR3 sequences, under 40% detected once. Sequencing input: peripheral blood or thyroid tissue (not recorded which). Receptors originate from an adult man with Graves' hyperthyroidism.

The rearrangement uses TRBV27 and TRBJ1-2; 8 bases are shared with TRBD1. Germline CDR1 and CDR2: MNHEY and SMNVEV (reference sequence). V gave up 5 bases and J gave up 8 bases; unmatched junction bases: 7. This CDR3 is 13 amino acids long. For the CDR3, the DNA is TGTGCCAGCAGTGAAGACAGGGGTTTAGGCTACACCTTC. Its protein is CASSEDRGLGYTF.

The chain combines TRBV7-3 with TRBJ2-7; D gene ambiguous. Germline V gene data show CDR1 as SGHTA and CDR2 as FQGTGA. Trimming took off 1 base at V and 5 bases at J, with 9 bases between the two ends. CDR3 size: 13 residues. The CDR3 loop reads CASSLSGVDEQYF. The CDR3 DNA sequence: TGTGCCAGCAGCTTAAGTGGGGTAGACGAGCAGTACTTC. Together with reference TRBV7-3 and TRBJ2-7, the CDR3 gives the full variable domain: GAGVSQTPSNKVTEKGKYVELRCDPISGHTALYWYRQSLGQGPEFLIYFQGTGAADDSGLPNDRFFAVRPEGSVSTLKIQRTERGDSAVYLCASSLSGVDEQYFGPGTRLTVT.

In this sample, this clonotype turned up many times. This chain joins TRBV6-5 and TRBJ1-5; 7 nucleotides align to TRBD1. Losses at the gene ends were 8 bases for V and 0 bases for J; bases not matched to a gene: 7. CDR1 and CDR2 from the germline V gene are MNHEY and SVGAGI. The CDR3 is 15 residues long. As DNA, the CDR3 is TGTGCCAGCGGGTGGGACAGCTTTAGCAATCAGCCCCAGCATTTT. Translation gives CASGWDSFSNQPQHF.

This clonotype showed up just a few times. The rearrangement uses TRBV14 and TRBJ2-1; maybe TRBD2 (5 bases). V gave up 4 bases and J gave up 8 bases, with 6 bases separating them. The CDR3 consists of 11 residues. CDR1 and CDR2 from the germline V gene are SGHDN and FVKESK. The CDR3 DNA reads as TGTGCCAGCAGCCGGACTCATGAGCAGTTCTTC. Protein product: CASSRTHEQFF.

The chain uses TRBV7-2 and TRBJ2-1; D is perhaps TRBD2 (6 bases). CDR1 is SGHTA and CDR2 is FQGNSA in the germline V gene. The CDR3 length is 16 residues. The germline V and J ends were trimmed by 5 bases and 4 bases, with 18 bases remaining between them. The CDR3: CASSQRAQWGYNEQFF. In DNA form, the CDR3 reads TGTGCCAGCAGCCAGCGGGCACAGTGGGGTTACAATGAGCAGTTCTTC.

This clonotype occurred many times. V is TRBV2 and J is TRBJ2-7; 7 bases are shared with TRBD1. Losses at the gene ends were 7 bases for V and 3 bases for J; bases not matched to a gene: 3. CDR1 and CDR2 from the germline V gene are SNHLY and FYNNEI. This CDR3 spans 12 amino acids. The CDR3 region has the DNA TGTGCCAGCAAAGACAGGGACTACGAGCAGTACTTC. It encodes CASKDRDYEQYF. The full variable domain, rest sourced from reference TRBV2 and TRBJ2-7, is EPEVTQTPSHQVTQMGQEVILRCVPISNHLYFYWYRQILGQKVEFLVSFYNNEISEKSEIFDDQFSVERPDGSNFTLKIRSTKLEDSAMYFCASKDRDYEQYFGPGTRLTVT.

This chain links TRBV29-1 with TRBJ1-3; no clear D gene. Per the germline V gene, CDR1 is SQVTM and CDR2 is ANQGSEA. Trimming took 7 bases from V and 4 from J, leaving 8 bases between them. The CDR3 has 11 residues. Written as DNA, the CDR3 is TGCAGCGGAATTCCCGGAAACACCATATATTTT. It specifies CSGIPGNTIYF.

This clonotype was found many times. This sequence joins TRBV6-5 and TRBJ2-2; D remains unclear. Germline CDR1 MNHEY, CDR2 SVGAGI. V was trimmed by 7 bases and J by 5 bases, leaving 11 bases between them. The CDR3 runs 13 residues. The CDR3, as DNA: TGTGCCAGCACCCCAGTCGCTACCGGGGAGCTGTTTTTT. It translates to CASTPVATGELFF.

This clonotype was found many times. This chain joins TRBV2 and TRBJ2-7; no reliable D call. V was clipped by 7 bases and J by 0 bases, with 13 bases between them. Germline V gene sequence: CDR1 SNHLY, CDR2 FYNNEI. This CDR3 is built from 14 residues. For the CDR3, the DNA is TGTGCCAGCACCGCCGGTGGCGCCTCCTACGAGCAGTACTTC. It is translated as CASTAGGASYEQYF.

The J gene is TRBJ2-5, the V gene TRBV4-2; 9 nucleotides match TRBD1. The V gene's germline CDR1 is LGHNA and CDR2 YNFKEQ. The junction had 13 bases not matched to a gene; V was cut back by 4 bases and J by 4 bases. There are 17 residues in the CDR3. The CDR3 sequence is CASSPPPTGGRGETQYF. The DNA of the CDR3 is TGTGCCAGCAGCCCTCCACCGACAGGGGGAAGAGGAGAGACCCAGTACTTC.

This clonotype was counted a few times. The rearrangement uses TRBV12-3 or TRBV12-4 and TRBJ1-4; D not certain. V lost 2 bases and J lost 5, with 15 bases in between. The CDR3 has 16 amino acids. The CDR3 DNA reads TGTGCCAGCAGTTTATGGTCCTCCGGGTTAAATGAAAAACTGTTTTTT. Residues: CASSLWSSGLNEKLFF.

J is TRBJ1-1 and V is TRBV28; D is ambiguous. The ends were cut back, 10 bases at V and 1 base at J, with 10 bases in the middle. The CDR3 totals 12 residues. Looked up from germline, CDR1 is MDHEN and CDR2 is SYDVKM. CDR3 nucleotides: TGTGCCATAGCGGGAGGGAACACTGAAGCTTTCTTT. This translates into CAIAGGNTEAFF.

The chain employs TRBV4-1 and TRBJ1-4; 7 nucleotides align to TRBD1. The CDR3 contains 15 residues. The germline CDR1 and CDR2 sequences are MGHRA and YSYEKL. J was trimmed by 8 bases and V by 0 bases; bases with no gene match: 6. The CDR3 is CASSQDDRAYEKLFF. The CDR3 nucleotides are TGCGCCAGCAGCCAAGATGACAGGGCATACGAAAAACTGTTTTTT.

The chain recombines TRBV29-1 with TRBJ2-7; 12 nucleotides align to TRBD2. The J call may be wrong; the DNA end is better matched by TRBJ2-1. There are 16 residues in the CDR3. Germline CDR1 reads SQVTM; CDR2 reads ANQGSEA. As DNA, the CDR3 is TGCAGCGTTGAAGGCGGACTAGCGGGGTCCTACAATGAGCAGTTCTTC. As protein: CSVEGGLAGSYNEQFF.

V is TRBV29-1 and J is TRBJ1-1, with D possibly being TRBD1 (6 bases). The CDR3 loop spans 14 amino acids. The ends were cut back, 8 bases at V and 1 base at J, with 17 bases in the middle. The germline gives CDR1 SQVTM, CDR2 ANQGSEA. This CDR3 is CSLGTGTPNTEAFF. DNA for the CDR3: TGCAGCTTAGGAACCGGGACACCGAACACTGAAGCTTTCTTT.

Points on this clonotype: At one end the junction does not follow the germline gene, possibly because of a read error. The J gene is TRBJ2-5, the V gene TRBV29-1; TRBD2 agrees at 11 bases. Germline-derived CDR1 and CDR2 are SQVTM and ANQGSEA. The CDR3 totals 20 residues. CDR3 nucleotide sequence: TGCAGCGTTGATGGCCTCGAACTAGCGGGGGCCCGTATCCTCGAAGAGGCCCAGTACTTC. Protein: CSVDGLELAGARILEEAQYF. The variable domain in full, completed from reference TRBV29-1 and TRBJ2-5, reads SAVISQKPSRDICQRGTSLTIQCQVDSQVTMMFWYRQQPGQSLTLIATANQGSEATYESGFVIDKFPISRPNLTFSTLTVSNMSPEDSSIYLCSVDGLELAGARILEEAQYFGPGTRLLVL.

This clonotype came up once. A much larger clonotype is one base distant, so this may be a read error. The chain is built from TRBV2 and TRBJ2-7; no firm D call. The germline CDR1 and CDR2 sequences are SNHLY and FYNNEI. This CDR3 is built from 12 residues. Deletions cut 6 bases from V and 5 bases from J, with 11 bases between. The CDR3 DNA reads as TGTGCCAGCAGCTTGCACAATAACGAGCAGTACTTC. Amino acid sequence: CASSLHNNEQYF.

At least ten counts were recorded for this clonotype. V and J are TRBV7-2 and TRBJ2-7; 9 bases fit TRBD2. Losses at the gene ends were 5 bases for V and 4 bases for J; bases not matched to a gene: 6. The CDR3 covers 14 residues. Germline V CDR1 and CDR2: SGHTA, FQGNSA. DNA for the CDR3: TGTGCCAGCAGCGTCCTAGCGGGAATGTACGAGCAGTACTTC. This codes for CASSVLAGMYEQYF.

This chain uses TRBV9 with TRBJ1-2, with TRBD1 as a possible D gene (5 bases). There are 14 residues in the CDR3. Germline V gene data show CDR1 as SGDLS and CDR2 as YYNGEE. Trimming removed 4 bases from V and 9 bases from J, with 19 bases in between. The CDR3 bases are TGTGCCAGCAGCCCGCCCGGGACCGTCACTCGCTACACCTTC. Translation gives CASSPPGTVTRYTF. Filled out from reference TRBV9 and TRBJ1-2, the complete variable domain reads DSGVTQTPKHLITATGQRVTLRCSPRSGDLSVYWYQQSLDQGLQFLIQYYNGEERAKGNILERFSAQQFPDLHSELNLSSLELGDSALYFCASSPPGTVTRYTFGSGTRLTVV.

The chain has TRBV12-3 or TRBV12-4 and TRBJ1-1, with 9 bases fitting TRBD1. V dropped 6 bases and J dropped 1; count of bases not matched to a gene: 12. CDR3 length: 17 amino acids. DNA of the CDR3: TGTGCCAGCAGCTCGGGCCGGGACAGGGCCGCGAACACTGAAGCTTTCTTT. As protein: CASSSGRDRAANTEAFF.

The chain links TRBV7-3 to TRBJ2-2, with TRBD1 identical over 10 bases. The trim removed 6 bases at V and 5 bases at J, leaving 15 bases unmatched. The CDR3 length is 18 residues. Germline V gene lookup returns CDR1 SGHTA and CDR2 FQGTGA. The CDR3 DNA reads TGTGCCAGCAGTTACGCCCCCGGGACAGGGGCTGGAACCGGGGAGCTGTTTTTT. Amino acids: CASSYAPGTGAGTGELFF.